The 17 T cell receptor beta chains presented below share a single source sample, sequenced in a study of CXCR3-negative and CXCR3-positive naive CD8 T cells. The study made its TRB cDNA libraries by 5' RACE, adding UMI labels. TCRdb re-called the 5' RACE reads, yielding one record per CDR3 amino acid sequence without DNA. This listing includes about 43,000 distinct CDR3 sequences. Material: memory CD8+ T cells from blood. These receptors came from a human donor in good health. Some clones in this sample may be carry-over from other donors' samples.

This chain links TRBV28 with TRBJ1-5; TCRdb's assignment of TRBD1 cannot be checked, as there is no DNA. The CDR3 totals 16 residues. The germline gives CDR1 MDHEN, CDR2 SYDVKM. This chain's CDR3 is CAALSPGPEECQPQHF.

V usage is TRBV6-1 and J usage is TRBJ2-1; TCRdb proposes TRBD2, but this gene call is untestable without DNA. The length of the CDR3 is 21 residues. Germline CDR1 reads MNHNS; CDR2 reads SASEGT. The CDR3 region is CASSEWGPGTSGASSYNEQFF.

The CDR3 protein is CASSPAGSPTEAFF. The rearrangement joins TRBV14 to TRBJ1-1. Germline assignment: CDR1 SGHDN and CDR2 FVKESK. The CDR3 has 14 residues.

The J gene is TRBJ2-1, the V gene TRBV5-6; lacking DNA, the TRBD2 call made by TCRdb goes unchecked. The CDR3 covers 15 residues. Germline V gene lookup returns CDR1 SGHDT and CDR2 YYEEEE. The CDR3 loop is CASSLGPEEYNEQFF.

The chain uses TRBV7-6 and TRBJ2-2; TCRdb's assignment of TRBD1 cannot be checked, as there is no DNA. The CDR3 has 15 amino acids. Germline assignment: CDR1 SGHVS and CDR2 FNYEAQ. The CDR3 protein is CASSFYPQGTGELFF.

V usage is TRBV19 and J usage is TRBJ2-4; TCRdb indicates TRBD2, and absent DNA this call remains unverified. The CDR3 has 19 amino acids. Germline V CDR1 and CDR2: LNHDA, SQIVND (reference sequence). The CDR3 here is CASSILFSRLLETKNIQYF.

The J gene is TRBJ2-7, the V gene TRBV29-1. Per the germline V gene, CDR1 is SQVTM and CDR2 is ANQGSEA. The CDR3 contains 13 residues. The CDR3 is CSVEDSRKYEQYF.

This chain connects TRBV11-2 to TRBJ2-3; TCRdb selects TRBD1, and the lack of DNA leaves this call unchecked. The CDR3 is made up of 19 amino acids. Per the germline V gene, CDR1 is SGHAT and CDR2 is FQNNGV. The CDR3 sequence: CASSRNSPVEDSYTDTQYF.

The chain joins TRBV1 to TRBJ2-3; checking the TCRdb D call of TRBD1 is not possible without DNA. TRBV1 is a recognized pseudogene. This CDR3 has 17 residues. CDR3 sequence reads: CTSSQSSDRGGTDTQYF.

The rearrangement uses TRBV29-1 and TRBJ2-7; TCRdb gives TRBD2 as the D gene, but with no DNA this cannot be confirmed. The V gene's germline CDR1 is SQVTM and CDR2 ANQGSEA. The CDR3 contains 14 residues. CDR3 loop: CSVEPAGRTYEQYF.

The genes are TRBV20-1 and TRBJ2-1; the D call of TRBD2 rests on TCRdb alone, since no DNA is present to check it. Germline V gene lookup returns CDR1 DFQATT and CDR2 SNEGSKA (reference sequence). This CDR3 is built from 14 residues. The CDR3 reads CSAASGPSYNEQFF.

J is TRBJ2-5 and V is TRBV7-6; the D call from TCRdb, TRBD1, cannot be confirmed without DNA. Germline V gives CDR1 SGHVS, CDR2 FNYEAQ. This CDR3 contains 15 residues. The CDR3 region is CASSLEAGVGETQYF.

The chain joins TRBV7-9 to TRBJ1-2; TCRdb indicates TRBD1, and absent DNA this call remains unverified. The CDR3 consists of 15 residues. Germline assignment: CDR1 SEHNR and CDR2 FQNEAQ (reference sequence). The CDR3 is CASSTGQGASIGYTF.

The J gene is TRBJ1-2, the V gene TRBV7-9; the TCRdb D gene call, TRBD1, has no DNA to confirm it. The germline CDR1 and CDR2 sequences are SEHNR and FQNEAQ (reference sequence). The CDR3 runs to 15 residues. The CDR3 sequence: CASSHETGFNYGYTF. Combining the CDR3 with reference TRBV7-9 and TRBJ1-2 gives the whole variable domain DTGVSQNPRHKITKRGQNVTFRCDPISEHNRLYWYRQTLGQGPEFLTYFQNEAQLEKSRLLSDRFSAERPKGSFSTLEIQRTEQGDSAMYLCASSHETGFNYGYTFGSGTRLTVV.

CDR3 protein: CASSQKGGPFTDTQYF. The chain joins TRBV4-2 to TRBJ2-3; TCRdb's assignment of TRBD2 cannot be checked, as there is no DNA. Germline-derived CDR1 and CDR2 are LGHNA and YNFKEQ. The length of the CDR3 is 16 residues.

This chain uses TRBV13 with TRBJ2-1; checking the TCRdb D call of TRBD1 is not possible without DNA. The CDR3 covers 16 residues. Germline V CDR1 and CDR2: PRHDT, FYEKMQ (reference sequence). CDR3: CASSPTGGSLNNEQFF.

J is TRBJ2-5 and V is TRBV15. The V gene's germline CDR1 is LNHNV and CDR2 YYDKDF (reference sequence). The CDR3 sequence is 14 residues long. CDR3: CATSGVSSPETQYF.